This T cell receptor (beta chain) was documented in a study of blood T cell repertoires in COVID-19. The overall study: Two negative PCRs, clearance, or symptom resolution had been documented for recovered Cohort 3 donors.

The assay was immunoSEQ multiplex PCR, and TCRdb's table has in-frame clones only and misses some. The table records over 110,000 clones, 84% of them present only once. The TCR sequence derives from a man aged 45-60 years in a cohort exposed to, infected with or recovered from COVID-19 (not recorded which). The sample consisted of PBMCs or T cells enriched from blood (not recorded which).

The CDR3 loop reads CASSWATGSSYEQYF. CDR3 sequence (DNA): TGCGCCAGCAGCTGGGCGACAGGATCATCCTACGAGCAGTACTTC. This chain uses TRBV5-1 with TRBJ2-7, with a possible D match to TRBD1 (6 bases). Trimming pared 3 bases from V and 1 base from J, leaving 14 bases between. CDR3 length: 15 amino acids. Germline V gene data show CDR1 as SGHRS and CDR2 as YFSETQ.